Sequencing of this T cell receptor beta chain was carried out in a study of neurological immune-mediated disorders. Sorted libraries drew on about a million CD4+ or CD8+ T cells. Synthesis of cDNA used 5'RACE (with 10-nucleotide random UMIs). Each CDR3 protein is one row after TCRdb ran MiXCR on the 5' RACE reads. Seen here are tens of thousands of distinct CDR3 sequences, just under 6% observed once, and the top ten hold approximately 1.5%. The sample holds many counts of this clonotype. The CDR3 loop spans 16 amino acids. V gave up 2 bases and J gave up 2 bases; unmatched junction bases: 2. The germline CDR1 and CDR2 sequences are MNHNY and SVGAGI (reference sequence).

This sequence joins TRBV6-6 and TRBJ2-3; 12 bases agree with TRBD2. The origin of this receptor is a woman between 18 and 30 years old with multiple sclerosis. Material: CD4+ T cells from blood. The chain's CDR3 is CASSYGLAGSTDTQYF. As DNA, the CDR3 is TGTGCCAGCAGTTACGGACTAGCGGGATCCACAGATACGCAGTATTTT.